This is a list of T cell receptor beta chains from one sample in a study of OX40 agonist ivuxolimab in advanced cancers. Sequencing was performed with immunoSEQ multiplex PCR; in TCRdb, only in-frame clones are kept and a portion is missing. The sample yields around 77,000 clones, approximately 92% seen once. Specimen: CD4+ or CD8+ T cells sorted from blood, collected in a trial of the OX40 agonist ivuxolimab. These receptors all come from an adult with an advanced solid tumor such as melanoma, head and neck, liver or kidney cancer. The CDR3 runs from the conserved cysteine through the conserved F or W. A D gene is named only where the DNA matches it firmly. Clone size is shown for a subset of rows, as once, few, many or a class of expanded clone.

d_gene	abundance	j_gene	v_gene	CDR3nt	CDR3aa
-	-	TRBJ2-2	TRBV7-3	TGTGCCAGCAGGAGGCTAGCGTCGTCCGGGGAGCTGTTTTTT	CASRRLASSGELFF
-	-	TRBJ2-7	TRBV7-2	TGTGCCAGCAGCCTCCAGAGTTCTGAGATGGACGAGCAGTACTTC	CASSLQSSEMDEQYF
-	-	TRBJ2-6	TRBV6-5	TGTGCCAGCAGGGATAACTCTGGGGCCAACGTCCTGACTTTC	CASRDNSGANVLTF
TRBD1	-	TRBJ1-5	TRBV6-1	TGTGCCAGTATACAGGGGATGGGCAATCAGCCCCAGCATTTT	CASIQGMGNQPQHF
-	-	TRBJ2-5	TRBV6-5	TGTGCCAGCACCAACTGGGGTGGGGAGACCCAGTACTTC	CASTNWGGETQYF
TRBD1	-	TRBJ2-5	TRBV5-6	TGTGCCAGCAGCGGGGGACAGGGTTACGAGACCCAGTACTTC	CASSGGQGYETQYF
-	-	TRBJ2-7	TRBV18	TGTGCCAGCTCACCACCGGGGGCCTACGAGCAGTACTTC	CASSPPGAYEQYF
TRBD2	-	TRBJ2-1	TRBV4-1	TGCGCCAGCAGCCGAACTAGCGGGTGGCGCAATGAGCAGTTCTTC	CASSRTSGWRNEQFF
TRBD2	-	TRBJ2-5	TRBV7-7	TGTGCTAGCAGCCCCCGGCGGGGGGCAGGGGAGACCCAGTACTTC	CASSPRRGAGETQYF
TRBD1	-	TRBJ2-1	TRBV6-1	TGTGCCAGCAGTGAGGGACAGGATTACAATGAGCAGTTCTTC	CASSEGQDYNEQFF
TRBD1	-	TRBJ2-5	TRBV7-3	TGTGCCAGCAGCTTGACAGGGGCGGAATCGGAGACCCAGTACTTC	CASSLTGAESETQYF
-	-	TRBJ1-1	TRBV5-1	TGCGCCAGCAGCTTCGGCAGTCGGGACACTGAAGCTTTCTTT	CASSFGSRDTEAFF
TRBD2	-	TRBJ2-7	TRBV14	TGTGCCAGCCGCCGCGGGACTAGCGGGCCCTCCTACGAGCAGTACTTC	CASRRGTSGPSYEQYF
-	-	TRBJ1-2	TRBV5-6	TGTGCCAGCAGCTTGGCGGGTGATTCCTATGGCTACACCTTC	CASSLAGDSYGYTF
-	-	TRBJ2-7	TRBV18	TGTGCCAGCTCACCCGGTTACGAGCAGTACTTC	CASSPGYEQYF
TRBD2	-	TRBJ2-1	TRBV7-8	TGTGCCAGCAGCTCAGGAGCGGGAGGGAGGAATGAGCAGTTCTTC	CASSSGAGGRNEQFF
TRBD1	-	TRBJ2-7	TRBV7-9	TGTGCCAGCAGCTTAGCAGTGGGGACAGGGGCCTACGAGCAGTACTTC	CASSLAVGTGAYEQYF
TRBD2	-	TRBJ2-1	TRBV5-1	TGCGCCAGCAGCCGAAGCTCCTTAGCGGGAGGGATCTCCTACAATGAGCAGTTCTTC	CASSRSSLAGGISYNEQFF
-	-	TRBJ2-3	TRBV6-4	TGTGCCACCCGTCGTACAGGTGCAGATACGCAGTATTTT	CATRRTGADTQYF
-	-	TRBJ1-6	TRBV6-5	TGTGCCAGCAGTACCGGGGCAGCGTATAATTCACCCCTCCACTTT	CASSTGAAYNSPLHF
TRBD1	-	TRBJ2-1	TRBV6-6	TGTGCCAGTCTCCAGGGGACAGTTCACCATGAGCAGTTCTTC	CASLQGTVHHEQFF
-	-	TRBJ1-3	TRBV4-2	TGTGCCAGCAGCCAAGATAGTGCTGGGCGCTCTGGAAACACCATATATTTT	CASSQDSAGRSGNTIYF
TRBD1	-	TRBJ2-1	TRBV18	TGTGCCAGCTCACCACGGGACAGTTACAATGAGCAGTTCTTC	CASSPRDSYNEQFF
-	-	TRBJ1-1	TRBV28	TGTGCCAGCTGTACGAACACTGAAGCTTTCTTT	CASCTNTEAFF
-	-	TRBJ1-2	TRBV5-4	TGTGCCAGCAGCCCGACCTCGGGGGACTATGGCTACACCTTC	CASSPTSGDYGYTF
-	-	TRBJ2-7	TRBV5-1	TGCGCCAGCTCGCTTCCGGGTAGCGACTTTGAGGCCAACGAGCAGTACTTC	CASSLPGSDFEANEQYF
-	-	TRBJ2-5	TRBV29-1	TGCAGCGTTGATAGAGGCAGCCTAGGGCAAGAGACCCAGTACTTC	CSVDRGSLGQETQYF
-	-	TRBJ2-3	TRBV4-1	TGCGCCAGCAGCCAAGGAGTCGGGGGCCGCACAGATACGCAGTATTTT	CASSQGVGGRTDTQYF
TRBD2	-	TRBJ2-1	TRBV11-3	TGTGCCAGCAGCTTAGATTCAGCGGGAGTTACCTACAATGAGCAGTTCTTC	CASSLDSAGVTYNEQFF
-	-	TRBJ2-7	TRBV7-2	TGTGCCAGCAGCTTAAACGGGCCCTACGAGCAGTACTTC	CASSLNGPYEQYF
-	-	TRBJ2-3	TRBV7-3	TGTGCCAGCAGCCCCCCGGGGGGCACAGATACGCAGTATTTT	CASSPPGGTDTQYF
-	-	TRBJ2-3	TRBV18	TGTGCCAGCTCAGAGAGCACAGATACGCAGTATTTT	CASSESTDTQYF
TRBD1	-	TRBJ2-7	TRBV19	TGTGCCAGTAGTATCTCCGGGACAGGGTTGTACGAGCAGTACTTC	CASSISGTGLYEQYF
-	-	TRBJ2-1	TRBV7-2	TGTGCCAGCAGCTTAGAAGGGGTCGGGATTAAGTTCTTC	CASSLEGVGIKFF
-	-	TRBJ1-3	TRBV5-6	TGTGCCAGCAGCCGAGGGATCCTCTCTGGAAACACCATATATTTT	CASSRGILSGNTIYF
-	-	TRBJ2-7	TRBV11-2	TGTGCCAGCAGCTTAGATCAACTAGCCTTATCCTACGAGCAGTACTTC	CASSLDQLALSYEQYF
-	few	TRBJ2-4	TRBV9	TGTGCCAGCAGCCCCCGACTCGGAGGAAGCATTCAGTACTTC	CASSPRLGGSIQYF
-	-	TRBJ2-7	TRBV27	TGTGCCAGCAGTAGATATGGGACCCCGGACGAGCAGTACTTC	CASSRYGTPDEQYF
-	few	TRBJ1-2	TRBV5-1	TGCGCCAGCAGCTTGGAAACTCGGGGCGGCTACACCTTC	CASSLETRGGYTF
TRBD1	-	TRBJ2-5	TRBV7-2	TGTGCCAGCAGCTTTTCCAGGGGGCATAGGGAGACCCAGTACTTC	CASSFSRGHRETQYF
TRBD2	-	TRBJ2-7	TRBV28	TGTGCCAGCAGTACCCAGACTAGCGGGAAGAACGAGCAGTACTTC	CASSTQTSGKNEQYF
TRBD2	-	TRBJ2-5	TRBV5-1	TGCGCCAGCGCCCGGGGGGGTGGAGAGACCCAGTACTTC	CASARGGGETQYF
TRBD1	-	TRBJ1-1	TRBV11-2	TGTGCCAGCAGCTTAGACCTCTTCGGGACAGGGAGGGCGAACACTGAAGCTTTCTTT	CASSLDLFGTGRANTEAFF
TRBD1	-	TRBJ1-4	TRBV6-5	TGTGCCAGCAGTCCAGCCGGGACAGAAAATGAAAAACTGTTTTTT	CASSPAGTENEKLFF
-	-	TRBJ2-3	TRBV6-1	TGTGCCAGCAGTGAATATGCTAATACGCAGTATTTT	CASSEYANTQYF
-	-	TRBJ1-2	TRBV5-1	TGCGCCAGCGGACCGAACCCTGGGTACGGCTACACCTTC	CASGPNPGYGYTF
-	-	TRBJ1-2	TRBV6-5	TGTGCCAGCAGTTACACCGGGGCCGCCTTCTATGGCTACACCTTC	CASSYTGAAFYGYTF
-	-	TRBJ2-7	TRBV10-3	TGTGCCATCAGTGAAACTACCTACGAGCAGTACTTC	CAISETTYEQYF